These T cell receptor beta chains were read from a single sample in a study of T cell repertoires in urothelial bladder cancer. Sequenced by immunoSEQ multiplex PCR; TCRdb stores in-frame clones only, minus some. The table includes around 6,400 clones, 65% to 75% detected once. The sample taken for sequencing was tumor-infiltrating cells from bladder cancer. All receptors come from a human donor with urothelial carcinoma. CDR3s include the opening cysteine and the closing phenylalanine or tryptophan. Fields, in order: V gene, CDR3 length, clone size, D gene, J gene, CDR3 protein, CDR3 DNA. A D gene is named only where the DNA matches it firmly. Expanded clones get a size class; other rows say once, few or many, or leave the size out.

v_gene: TRBV5-1; len: 14; abundance: NA; d_gene: NA; j_gene: TRBJ2-5; CDR3aa: CASSLYRSQETQYF; CDR3nt: TGCGCCAGCAGCTTGTATCGTTCGCAAGAGACCCAGTACTTC
v_gene: TRBV6-1; len: 13; abundance: NA; d_gene: NA; j_gene: TRBJ1-5; CDR3aa: CATVDRGNQPQHF; CDR3nt: TGTGCCACCGTGGACAGAGGCAATCAGCCCCAGCATTTT
v_gene: TRBV2; len: 13; abundance: few; d_gene: TRBD2; j_gene: TRBJ2-4; CDR3aa: CASEGLAGGIQYF; CDR3nt: TGTGCCAGCGAGGGACTAGCGGGGGGCATTCAGTACTTC
v_gene: TRBV5-1; len: 14; abundance: NA; d_gene: NA; j_gene: TRBJ2-3; CDR3aa: CASSILEGTDTQYF; CDR3nt: TGCGCCAGCAGCATCCTGGAGGGCACAGATACGCAGTATTTT
v_gene: TRBV2; len: 14; abundance: NA; d_gene: NA; j_gene: TRBJ2-1; CDR3aa: CASVEAGATNEQFF; CDR3nt: TGTGCCAGCGTAGAGGCGGGGGCCACTAATGAGCAGTTCTTC
v_gene: TRBV18; len: 16; abundance: NA; d_gene: NA; j_gene: TRBJ2-3; CDR3aa: CASSTYTAETTDTQYF; CDR3nt: TGTGCCAGCTCAACATACACGGCCGAAACTACAGATACGCAGTATTTT
v_gene: TRBV10-3; len: 13; abundance: NA; d_gene: TRBD2; j_gene: TRBJ2-3; CDR3aa: CAREGSGEDTQYF; CDR3nt: TGTGCCCGAGAAGGTAGCGGGGAGGATACGCAGTATTTT
v_gene: TRBV6-5; len: 14; abundance: few; d_gene: NA; j_gene: TRBJ1-1; CDR3aa: CASSSRGAGTEAFF; CDR3nt: TGTGCCAGCAGTTCGCGGGGAGCGGGCACTGAAGCTTTCTTT
v_gene: TRBV19; len: 15; abundance: NA; d_gene: NA; j_gene: TRBJ1-5; CDR3aa: CASSISMGGSRPQHF; CDR3nt: TGTGCCAGTAGTATCTCCATGGGTGGGTCACGGCCCCAGCATTTT
v_gene: TRBV7-3; len: 15; abundance: NA; d_gene: TRBD2; j_gene: TRBJ2-5; CDR3aa: CASSLGTSGQETQYF; CDR3nt: TGTGCCAGCAGCTTAGGGACTAGCGGGCAAGAGACCCAGTACTTC
v_gene: TRBV25-1; len: 11; abundance: NA; d_gene: TRBD1; j_gene: TRBJ2-7; CDR3aa: CASSPGGEQYF; CDR3nt: TGTGCCAGCAGCCCAGGGGGCGAGCAGTACTTC
v_gene: TRBV5-4; len: 14; abundance: NA; d_gene: NA; j_gene: TRBJ2-1; CDR3aa: CASSLDGNYNEQFF; CDR3nt: TGTGCCAGCAGCTTGGACGGCAATTACAATGAGCAGTTCTTC
v_gene: TRBV2; len: 13; abundance: few; d_gene: NA; j_gene: TRBJ1-6; CDR3aa: CATLRTRDSPLHF; CDR3nt: TGTGCCACCCTTAGGACTAGGGATTCACCCCTCCACTTT
v_gene: TRBV5-8; len: 16; abundance: NA; d_gene: TRBD2; j_gene: TRBJ2-7; CDR3aa: CASSLPGTSASYEQYF; CDR3nt: TGTGCCAGCAGCCTTCCCGGGACTAGCGCTTCCTACGAGCAGTACTTC
v_gene: TRBV11-2; len: 17; abundance: NA; d_gene: TRBD1; j_gene: TRBJ2-7; CDR3aa: CASSLVGTARMGFEQYF; CDR3nt: TGTGCCAGCAGCTTAGTGGGGACAGCCCGGATGGGCTTCGAGCAGTACTTC
v_gene: TRBV9; len: 15; abundance: NA; d_gene: TRBD1; j_gene: TRBJ2-2; CDR3aa: CASSLTTGDTGELFF; CDR3nt: TGTGCCAGCAGCCTCACTACAGGGGACACCGGGGAGCTGTTTTTT
v_gene: TRBV13; len: 14; abundance: few; d_gene: TRBD1; j_gene: TRBJ2-1; CDR3aa: CASSQDRGRNEQFF; CDR3nt: TGTGCCAGCAGCCAGGACAGGGGAAGGAATGAGCAGTTCTTC
v_gene: TRBV5-1; len: 14; abundance: NA; d_gene: NA; j_gene: TRBJ2-5; CDR3aa: CASSLTADQETQYF; CDR3nt: TGCGCCAGCAGCTTGACGGCAGACCAAGAGACCCAGTACTTC
v_gene: TRBV19; len: 14; abundance: NA; d_gene: TRBD1; j_gene: TRBJ1-2; CDR3aa: CASSTMDRSYGYTF; CDR3nt: TGTGCCAGTAGTACCATGGACAGGAGCTATGGCTACACCTTC
v_gene: TRBV5-6; len: 15; abundance: NA; d_gene: TRBD2; j_gene: TRBJ2-7; CDR3aa: CASSFISGGSGEQYF; CDR3nt: TGTGCCAGCAGCTTTATCAGCGGGGGCTCCGGTGAGCAGTACTTC
v_gene: TRBV9; len: 16; abundance: NA; d_gene: NA; j_gene: TRBJ1-2; CDR3aa: CASSLRPGLKGNGYTF; CDR3nt: TGTGCCAGCAGCCTACGACCGGGGCTTAAGGGGAATGGCTACACCTTC
v_gene: TRBV5-5; len: 15; abundance: NA; d_gene: NA; j_gene: TRBJ1-5; CDR3aa: CASSLGPYSNQPQHF; CDR3nt: TGTGCCAGCAGCTTGGGCCCATATAGCAATCAGCCCCAGCATTTT
v_gene: TRBV28; len: 13; abundance: NA; d_gene: NA; j_gene: TRBJ2-4; CDR3aa: CASTFGTKNIQYF; CDR3nt: TGTGCCAGCACCTTTGGGACCAAAAACATTCAGTACTTC
v_gene: TRBV28; len: 12; abundance: NA; d_gene: NA; j_gene: TRBJ2-7; CDR3aa: CASRTKPYEQYF; CDR3nt: TGTGCCAGCAGGACTAAACCCTACGAGCAGTACTTC
v_gene: TRBV27; len: 14; abundance: few; d_gene: TRBD1; j_gene: TRBJ1-6; CDR3aa: CASRWTGRNSPLHF; CDR3nt: TGTGCCAGCAGGTGGACAGGGAGGAATTCACCCCTCCACTTT
v_gene: TRBV30; len: 13; abundance: NA; d_gene: NA; j_gene: TRBJ2-5; CDR3aa: CAWSAHVQEAQYF; CDR3nt: TGTGCCTGGAGTGCACACGTCCAAGAGGCCCAGTACTTC
v_gene: TRBV2; len: 15; abundance: NA; d_gene: TRBD1; j_gene: TRBJ2-7; CDR3aa: CASSEWGTGVYEQYF; CDR3nt: TGTGCCAGCAGTGAATGGGGGACAGGGGTCTACGAGCAGTACTTC
v_gene: TRBV9; len: 14; abundance: NA; d_gene: NA; j_gene: TRBJ2-2; CDR3aa: CASSPQEGSGELFF; CDR3nt: TGTGCCAGCAGCCCCCAGGAGGGGTCCGGGGAGCTGTTTTTT
v_gene: TRBV7-9; len: 16; abundance: NA; d_gene: TRBD2; j_gene: TRBJ2-1; CDR3aa: CASSLATSGGHGEQFF; CDR3nt: TGTGCCAGCAGCTTAGCCACTAGCGGGGGGCACGGTGAGCAGTTCTTC
v_gene: TRBV28; len: 14; abundance: NA; d_gene: NA; j_gene: TRBJ1-4; CDR3aa: CASSEDSGREKLFF; CDR3nt: TGTGCCAGCAGCGAGGACAGCGGGAGGGAAAAACTGTTTTTT
v_gene: TRBV6-5; len: 14; abundance: NA; d_gene: NA; j_gene: TRBJ1-5; CDR3aa: CATTGTIQGQPQHF; CDR3nt: TGTGCCACCACCGGGACAATTCAGGGTCAGCCCCAGCATTTT
v_gene: TRBV7-9; len: 13; abundance: NA; d_gene: NA; j_gene: TRBJ1-1; CDR3aa: CASSRGGNTEAFF; CDR3nt: TGTGCCAGCAGTCGAGGGGGGAACACTGAAGCTTTCTTT
v_gene: TRBV7-2; len: 12; abundance: NA; d_gene: NA; j_gene: TRBJ2-7; CDR3aa: CASSLLGDEQYF; CDR3nt: TGTGCCAGCAGCTTATTGGGGGACGAGCAGTACTTC
v_gene: TRBV7-7; len: 14; abundance: NA; d_gene: NA; j_gene: TRBJ2-3; CDR3aa: CASSLVGTSDTQYF; CDR3nt: TGTGCTAGCAGCTTAGTAGGCACTTCAGATACGCAGTATTTT
v_gene: TRBV29-1; len: 19; abundance: NA; d_gene: TRBD2; j_gene: TRBJ2-5; CDR3aa: CSVVRRVQRGGFVQETQYF; CDR3nt: TGCAGCGTTGTTAGGCGGGTCCAGCGGGGGGGTTTCGTCCAAGAGACCCAGTACTTC
v_gene: TRBV11-2; len: 15; abundance: few; d_gene: TRBD2; j_gene: TRBJ2-7; CDR3aa: CASSRGGSLNYEQYF; CDR3nt: TGTGCCAGCAGCCGGGGGGGGTCTTTAAACTACGAGCAGTACTTC
v_gene: TRBV29-1; len: 13; abundance: NA; d_gene: TRBD1; j_gene: TRBJ1-2; CDR3aa: CSVELFGTGAYTF; CDR3nt: TGCAGCGTTGAGTTGTTTGGGACAGGGGCTTACACCTTC
v_gene: TRBV2; len: 12; abundance: NA; d_gene: NA; j_gene: TRBJ1-1; CDR3aa: CASTRENTEAFF; CDR3nt: TGTGCCAGCACGCGGGAGAACACTGAAGCTTTCTTT
v_gene: TRBV18; len: 12; abundance: NA; d_gene: NA; j_gene: TRBJ2-7; CDR3aa: CASSPADYEQYF; CDR3nt: TGTGCCAGCTCACCGGCGGATTACGAGCAGTACTTC
v_gene: TRBV28; len: 14; abundance: NA; d_gene: NA; j_gene: TRBJ1-1; CDR3aa: CASSEGGLVTEAFF; CDR3nt: TGTGCCAGCAGTGAAGGGGGTTTGGTCACTGAAGCTTTCTTT
v_gene: TRBV10-3; len: 14; abundance: NA; d_gene: TRBD2; j_gene: TRBJ2-7; CDR3aa: CAISERGGEHEQYF; CDR3nt: TGTGCCATCAGTGAGCGGGGGGGGGAGCACGAGCAGTACTTC
v_gene: TRBV7-7; len: 15; abundance: NA; d_gene: TRBD1; j_gene: TRBJ2-2; CDR3aa: CASSLTGGNTGELFF; CDR3nt: TGTGCTAGCAGCTTGACAGGGGGCAACACCGGGGAGCTGTTTTTT
v_gene: TRBV6-7; len: 16; abundance: NA; d_gene: TRBD1; j_gene: TRBJ2-7; CDR3aa: CASSYPSPGQIYEQYF; CDR3nt: TGTGCCAGCAGTTACCCCAGTCCGGGACAGATCTACGAGCAGTACTTC
v_gene: TRBV19; len: 16; abundance: once; d_gene: NA; j_gene: TRBJ2-7; CDR3aa: CATMTETGAPSNEQYF; CDR3nt: TGTGCCACTATGACGGAGACCGGGGCCCCTTCCAACGAGCAGTACTTC
v_gene: TRBV9; len: 17; abundance: once; d_gene: TRBD2; j_gene: TRBJ2-2; CDR3aa: CASSATSGGARTGELFF; CDR3nt: TGTGCCAGCAGCGCGACTAGCGGGGGGGCCAGGACCGGGGAGCTGTTTTTT
v_gene: TRBV14; len: 13; abundance: once; d_gene: NA; j_gene: TRBJ2-7; CDR3aa: CASSQDSAYEQYF; CDR3nt: TGTGCCAGCAGCCAAGACTCAGCCTACGAGCAGTACTTC
v_gene: TRBV15; len: 13; abundance: NA; d_gene: NA; j_gene: TRBJ1-4; CDR3aa: CATSRQSNEKLFF; CDR3nt: TGTGCCACCAGCAGACAGAGTAATGAAAAACTGTTTTTT
v_gene: TRBV5-6; len: 12; abundance: few; d_gene: TRBD1; j_gene: TRBJ1-1; CDR3aa: CASSLTGGSRFF; CDR3nt: TGTGCCAGCAGCTTAACAGGGGGCTCCCGATTCTTT
v_gene: TRBV5-1; len: 15; abundance: NA; d_gene: TRBD1; j_gene: TRBJ2-2; CDR3aa: CASSLWDRDTGELFF; CDR3nt: TGCGCCAGCAGCTTGTGGGACAGAGACACCGGGGAGCTGTTTTTT
v_gene: TRBV9; len: 15; abundance: NA; d_gene: TRBD2; j_gene: TRBJ2-5; CDR3aa: CASSDGLVFGETQYF; CDR3nt: TGTGCCAGCAGCGATGGACTAGTCTTTGGTGAGACCCAGTACTTC
v_gene: TRBV13; len: 15; abundance: few; d_gene: NA; j_gene: TRBJ1-3; CDR3aa: CASSATGNPGNTIYF; CDR3nt: TGTGCCAGCAGCGCAACAGGGAACCCTGGAAACACCATATATTTT
v_gene: TRBV11-2; len: 12; abundance: NA; d_gene: NA; j_gene: TRBJ2-1; CDR3aa: CASSGKTNEQFF; CDR3nt: TGTGCCAGCAGCGGTAAGACCAATGAGCAGTTCTTC
v_gene: TRBV29-1; len: 14; abundance: few; d_gene: TRBD1; j_gene: TRBJ2-5; CDR3aa: CSTPGQGIMETQYF; CDR3nt: TGCAGCACGCCGGGACAGGGGATTATGGAGACCCAGTACTTC
v_gene: TRBV4-1; len: 16; abundance: NA; d_gene: TRBD2; j_gene: TRBJ2-3; CDR3aa: CASSQDSGGLADTQYF; CDR3nt: TGCGCCAGCAGCCAAGATAGCGGGGGGCTGGCAGATACGCAGTATTTT
v_gene: TRBV9; len: 14; abundance: large; d_gene: NA; j_gene: TRBJ2-2; CDR3aa: CASSANIGAGELFF; CDR3nt: TGTGCCAGCAGCGCCAATATTGGGGCCGGGGAGCTGTTTTTT
v_gene: TRBV5-1; len: 16; abundance: NA; d_gene: TRBD1; j_gene: TRBJ1-1; CDR3aa: CASSLYPQGDQTEAFF; CDR3nt: TGCGCCAGCAGCTTGTATCCACAGGGGGATCAGACTGAAGCTTTCTTT
v_gene: TRBV2; len: 13; abundance: few; d_gene: NA; j_gene: TRBJ2-7; CDR3aa: CASSERGLYEQYF; CDR3nt: TGTGCCAGCAGTGAGCGGGGGCTCTACGAGCAGTACTTC
v_gene: TRBV20-1; len: 11; abundance: NA; d_gene: NA; j_gene: TRBJ1-1; CDR3aa: CSAYRDTEAFF; CDR3nt: TGCAGTGCTTACAGGGACACTGAAGCTTTCTTT
v_gene: TRBV7-9; len: 15; abundance: NA; d_gene: NA; j_gene: TRBJ2-7; CDR3aa: CASSLAQDSTYEQYF; CDR3nt: TGTGCCAGCAGCTTAGCGCAAGACAGTACCTACGAGCAGTACTTC
v_gene: TRBV6-1; len: 14; abundance: NA; d_gene: NA; j_gene: TRBJ2-7; CDR3aa: CASSERRGSYEQYF; CDR3nt: TGTGCCAGCAGTGAACGGAGGGGTTCCTACGAGCAGTACTTC